One and the same sample provided the 19 T cell receptor beta chains below, sequenced in a study of T-cell memory formation after mild COVID-19. Using its own MiXCR run on the 5' RACE reads, TCRdb lists one record per CDR3 protein. The sample has roughly 110,000 distinct CDR3 sequences, around 14% seen once. Source material: PBMCs or a T cell subset sorted from them (not recorded which). The receptors shown here come from a man between 18 and 29 years old who had mild COVID-19 (a few samples of this study predate the infection). Cell type and time point are not known.

The sample holds a few counts of this clonotype. The rearrangement joins TRBV29-1 to TRBJ2-3, with D unresolved. This CDR3 is built from 11 residues. Per the germline V gene, CDR1 is SQVTM and CDR2 is ANQGSEA. Trimming stripped 6 bases from V and 0 bases from J, with 4 bases between. DNA for the CDR3: TGCAGCGTCCAAAGCACAGATACGCAGTATTTT. Encoded protein: CSVQSTDTQYF.

As DNA, the CDR3 is TGTGCCAGCAGTGCCATCGGTGGCGACACTGAAGCTTTCTTT. Protein sequence: CASSAIGGDTEAFF. The chain couples TRBV27 to TRBJ1-1; D ambiguous. CDR1 and CDR2 (germline): MNHEY, SMNVEV (reference sequence). Trimming cost V 5 bases and J 3 bases, with 13 bases left between them. There are 14 residues in the CDR3.

This clonotype was counted between two and nine times. V and J are TRBV9 and TRBJ2-1; D not resolved. Germline CDR1 and CDR2: SGDLS and YYNGEE. This CDR3 has 14 amino acids. Between the trimmed V and J ends, which lost 0 bases and 3 bases, there was a span of 7 bases. The CDR3 DNA reads as TGTGCCAGCAGCGTAGTTAGTAACTACAATGAGCAGTTCTTC. Its protein product is CASSVVSNYNEQFF.

This clonotype has more than one count but fewer than ten. The gene calls are TRBV4-3 and TRBJ2-1; the D call may be TRBD1 or TRBD2 (5 bases each). Germline V gives CDR1 LGHNA, CDR2 YSLEER. Deletions cut 4 bases from V and 0 bases from J, with 10 bases between. The CDR3 has 15 residues. The chain's CDR3 is CASSPSGSSYNEQFF. In nucleotides, the CDR3 is TGCGCCAGCAGCCCGTCAGGGAGCTCCTACAATGAGCAGTTCTTC.

This sequence joins TRBV10-3 and TRBJ2-1, with D uncertain. Trimming stripped 10 bases from V and 13 bases from J, with 8 bases between. The CDR3 sequence is 8 residues long. Germline V gene data show CDR1 as ENHRY and CDR2 as SYGVKD. CDR3: CANFTQFF. CDR3 bases: TGTGCCAACTTCACTCAGTTCTTC.

In DNA, the CDR3 is TGTGCCAGCCAGACAGGGGTCACTGAAGCTTTCTTT. It specifies CASQTGVTEAFF. This chain joins TRBV19 and TRBJ1-1, with 8 positions matching TRBD1. With 9 bases clipped from V and 4 bases from J, the junction kept 4 bases outside the gene matches. This CDR3 region has 12 residues. Germline V gene sequence: CDR1 LNHDA, CDR2 SQIVND (reference sequence).

The CDR3 DNA reads TGCAGCGTCGAAACCGGGACAGCCAACTATGGCTACACCTTC. Translation: CSVETGTANYGYTF. The chain combines TRBV29-1 with TRBJ1-2; TRBD1 agrees at 7 bases. V dropped 6 bases and J dropped 2; count of bases not matched to a gene: 9. There are 14 residues in the CDR3. Germline CDR1 reads SQVTM; CDR2 reads ANQGSEA.

V is TRBV5-6 and J is TRBJ1-1, with D unresolved. Deletions cut 5 bases from V and 11 bases from J, with 22 bases between. The length of the CDR3 is 14 residues. Germline assignment: CDR1 SGHDT and CDR2 YYEEEE. For the CDR3, the DNA is TGTGCCAGCAGTAAAACCCCCCTCGTTAATGAGGCTTTCTTT. Encoded protein: CASSKTPLVNEAFF.

The CDR3 DNA is TGTGCCAGCAGCGTAAAGGGGGGCTCCTACAATGAGCAGTTCTTC. Its translation is CASSVKGGSYNEQFF. The chain carries TRBV9 and TRBJ2-1, with D possibly being TRBD1 or TRBD2 (6 bases each). V shed 1 base and J shed 0 bases, with 8 bases lying between them. This CDR3 is 15 amino acids long. CDR1 and CDR2 from the germline V gene are SGDLS and YYNGEE.

The genes are TRBV18 and TRBJ2-7; D not resolved. The V gene lost 4 bases and the J gene lost 5 bases, with 12 bases spanning the gap. Per germline, CDR1 KGHSH and CDR2 LQKENI. This CDR3 contains 13 residues. The DNA of the CDR3 is TGTGCCAGCTCACAAGAGTCATATCACGAGCAGTACTTC. Translation: CASSQESYHEQYF.

J is TRBJ2-1 and V is TRBV2; TRBD1 aligns across 9 bases. V gave up 4 bases and J gave up 4 bases; unmatched junction bases: 5. The CDR3 contains 15 residues. Germline values: CDR1 SNHLY, CDR2 FYNNEI. In DNA, the CDR3 is TGTGCCAGCAGTGGCTGGGACAGGGATTACAATGAGCAGTTCTTC. The encoded protein is CASSGWDRDYNEQFF.

This clonotype was found a few times. The rearrangement uses TRBV7-9 and TRBJ2-6; D could derive from TRBD1 or TRBD2 (5 bases each). V was shortened by 4 bases and J by 2 bases, with 15 bases between the two germline ends. CDR1 and CDR2 from the germline V gene are SEHNR and FQNEAQ (reference sequence). CDR3 size: 17 residues. The CDR3 spells CASSYPERGPGANVLTF. The CDR3 DNA reads as TGTGCCAGCAGCTACCCTGAGAGGGGCCCTGGGGCCAACGTCCTGACTTTC.

In its sample, this clonotype was seen a few times. The CDR3 nucleotides read TGTGCCAGCAGGGGACAGGGAGGACAGCCCCAGCATTTT. Its protein is CASRGQGGQPQHF. The gene calls are TRBV12-3 or TRBV12-4 and TRBJ1-5, with 9 bases matching TRBD1. V was clipped by 6 bases and J by 7 bases; unmatched bases: 4. The CDR3 sequence is 13 residues long.

This clonotype was recorded a few times. V usage is TRBV20-1 and J usage is TRBJ1-1; D uncertain. The germline V gene encodes CDR1 DFQATT and CDR2 SNEGSKA (reference sequence). Deletions cut 1 base from V and 0 bases from J, with 15 bases between. The CDR3 sequence is 16 residues long. CDR3 bases: TGCAGTGCTAGAGGGGTTCGGGTCCTCATGAACACTGAAGCTTTCTTT. Translating it yields CSARGVRVLMNTEAFF.

The V call is TRBV25-1, the J call TRBJ2-7; 7 bases align to TRBD2. This CDR3 has 15 amino acids. Trimming removed 3 bases from V and 3 bases from J; junction bases left unmatched: 8. Germline V gene data show CDR1 as MGHDK and CDR2 as SYGVNS. CDR3 loop: CASSDLGASGYEQYF. For the CDR3, the DNA is TGTGCCAGCAGTGACCTCGGTGCTAGCGGCTACGAGCAGTACTTC.

This clonotype was detected only a few times. The chain employs TRBV7-2 and TRBJ2-5; 13 bases match TRBD2. This CDR3 is built from 16 residues. V shed 5 bases, J shed 3 bases, and the junction held 6 bases outside the gene matches. The germline V gene has CDR1 SGHTA and CDR2 FQGNSA. CDR3 DNA sequence: TGTGCCAGCAGCCCCTGGACTAGCGGGGGAGAAGAGACCCAGTACTTC. It translates to CASSPWTSGGEETQYF.

V is TRBV6-1 and J is TRBJ2-7; the match to TRBD2 covers 9 bases. Germline assignment: CDR1 MNHNS and CDR2 SASEGT. With 3 bases clipped from V and 4 bases from J, the junction kept 4 bases outside the gene matches. The CDR3 contains 14 residues. CDR3 residues: CASSERTSAYEQYF. The CDR3 bases are TGTGCCAGCAGTGAGAGGACTAGCGCATACGAGCAGTACTTC.

The chain recombines TRBV6-2 or TRBV6-3 with TRBJ2-7; D is perhaps TRBD2 (5 bases). With 2 bases removed from V and 6 bases from J, the gap between germline ends came to 17 bases. The CDR3 contains 15 residues. The germline CDR1 and CDR2 sequences are MNHEY and SVGEGT. The CDR3 bases are TGTGCCAGCAGTTACCCCACCTCCGGAGGACGCGAGCAGTACTTC. It codes for CASSYPTSGGREQYF.

The CDR3 here is CSVEDLGQNGVPEQYF. CDR3 sequence (DNA): TGCAGCGTTGAAGACCTGGGACAGAACGGGGTCCCCGAGCAGTACTTC. The V call is TRBV29-1, the J call TRBJ2-7; 7 nucleotides match TRBD1. Unmatched junction bases numbered 14, after V lost 0 bases and J lost 6 bases. Germline loops: CDR1 SQVTM, CDR2 ANQGSEA. The CDR3 is made up of 16 amino acids.